These T cell receptor beta chains were read from a single sample in a study of vaccination and CD4 T cells after COVID-19. MiXCR was run by TCRdb on the PCR reads, yielding one entry per CDR3 protein. This table has approximately 13,000 distinct CDR3 sequences, roughly 76% appearing once. Their target antigens are unknown. The sequenced sample was CD4+ T cells from blood, cultured in vitro. These receptors were collected from a human donor who had recovered from COVID-19. The CDR3 runs from the conserved cysteine through the conserved F or W. D genes are given only for firm matches. The size field is filled for only some rows; it gives once, few, many or a size class.

d_call clone_size j_call v_call cdr3_aa cdr3_nt
. . TRBJ2-3 TRBV6-1 CASSPGASTDTQYF TGTGCCAGCAGTCCGGGGGCTAGCACAGATACGCAGTATTTT
. . TRBJ2-6 TRBV19 CASSMVSSGANVLTF TGTGCCAGTAGTATGGTCTCCTCTGGGGCCAACGTCCTGACTTTC
TRBD1 . TRBJ2-2 TRBV28 CASSLSAGGGWVTGELFF TGTGCCAGCAGTTTATCCGCAGGGGGCGGGTGGGTCACCGGGGAGCTGTTTTTT
. . TRBJ1-1 TRBV20-1 CSAYKDTEAFF TGCAGTGCTTACAAGGACACTGAAGCTTTCTTT
. . TRBJ1-2 TRBV20-1 CSAVIKGYGYIF TGCAGTGCTGTGATCAAGGGGTATGGCTACATCTTC
. . TRBJ1-2 TRBV24-1 CATSEGNRVGYGYTF TGTGCCACCAGTGAGGGCAACAGGGTAGGGTATGGCTACACCTTC
. . TRBJ2-5 TRBV5-1 CASSLGQYQETQYF TGCGCCAGCAGCTTGGGACAGTACCAAGAGACCCAGTACTTC
. . TRBJ2-2 TRBV29-1 CSATEIVGGTGELFF TGCAGCGCCACCGAGATAGTAGGGGGCACCGGGGAGCTGTTTTTT
. . TRBJ2-7 TRBV28 CASTDTYEQYF TGTGCCAGCACGGATACCTACGAGCAGTACTTC
. once TRBJ2-5 TRBV5-1 CASSSDPGSARTQYF TGCGCCAGCAGCTCAGATCCGGGGAGCGCCCGGACCCAGTACTTC
. . TRBJ1-2 TRBV7-9 CASSAVGLYGYTF TGTGCCAGCAGCGCCGTAGGTCTTTATGGCTACACCTTC
. . TRBJ1-2 TRBV6-1 CASGQEPSYGYTF TGTGCCAGCGGGCAGGAGCCTAGCTATGGCTACACCTTC
. few TRBJ1-1 TRBV24-1 CATSVWEGYTEAFF TGTGCCACCAGTGTCTGGGAGGGCTACACTGAAGCTTTCTTT
. . TRBJ2-1 TRBV6-1 CAITGAIRTEQFF TGTGCCATCACCGGGGCAATCAGAACCGAGCAGTTCTTC
. . TRBJ1-6 TRBV4-1 CASSRGLTVDNSPLHF TGCGCCAGCAGCCGTGGATTAACGGTGGATAATTCACCCCTCCACTTT
. . TRBJ1-1 TRBV7-2 CASSLQTPNTEAFF TGTGCCAGCAGCCTCCAGACGCCGAACACTGAAGCTTTCTTT
TRBD1 . TRBJ1-1 TRBV7-9 CASSFRDRGQGAFF TGTGCCAGCAGCTTCCGGGACAGGGGGCAAGGAGCTTTCTTT
TRBD2 . TRBJ2-4 TRBV20-1 CSATGRAKNIQYF TGCAGTGCCACCGGGAGGGCCAAAAACATTCAGTACTTC
TRBD2 once TRBJ2-7 TRBV7-2 CASSLGTSGSSSSYEQYF TGTGCCAGCAGCTTGGGAACTAGCGGGAGTAGTAGCTCCTACGAGCAGTACTTC
TRBD2 . TRBJ2-7 TRBV6-2/TRBV6-3 CASTYRSGSVYEQYF TGTGCCAGCACCTACCGCAGCGGGAGTGTCTACGAGCAGTACTTC
. . TRBJ2-2 TRBV7-2 CASSLARELFF TGTGCCAGCAGCTTAGCAAGGGAGCTGTTTTTT
. . TRBJ1-1 TRBV7-9 CASSSRRGGSVTSEAFF TGTGCCAGCAGCTCCCGCCGGGGAGGGTCGGTTACAAGCGAAGCTTTCTTT
. . TRBJ1-1 TRBV10-3 CAISEYGDIMNTEAFF TGTGCCATCAGTGAGTATGGGGACATCATGAACACTGAAGCTTTCTTT